A selection of T cell receptor beta chains follows, all from one sample in a study of blood T cell repertoires in COVID-19. The table came from immunoSEQ multiplex PCR; TCRdb's copy has only in-frame clones and leaves some out. The repertoire has some 88,000 clones, around 93% of them found once; the top ten carry under 2%. Sequenced sample: peripheral blood. All receptors come from a human donor with active COVID-19. The donor label of this sample is uncertain. CDR3s include the opening cysteine and the closing phenylalanine or tryptophan. A D gene is named only where the DNA matches it firmly. Clone size appears in some rows only: once, few, many, or a class for an expanded clone.

d_call | j_call | clone_size | v_call | cdr3_nt | cdr3_aa
NA | TRBJ2-7 | NA | TRBV5-6 | TGTGCCAGCAGCTTGGACTCTCCCTACGAGCAGTACTTC | CASSLDSPYEQYF
TRBD2 | TRBJ2-7 | NA | TRBV11-2 | TGTGCCAGCAGCTTCGGGACTAGTCACGAGCAGTACTTC | CASSFGTSHEQYF
NA | TRBJ1-1 | NA | TRBV24-1 | TGTGCCACCCGGGCAGGGGACCTGGTCACTGAAGCTTTCTTT | CATRAGDLVTEAFF
TRBD2 | TRBJ2-7 | once | TRBV4-2 | TGTGCCAGCAGCGCCGGGACTAGCGGGGGGAACTCCTACGAGCAGTACTTC | CASSAGTSGGNSYEQYF
NA | TRBJ1-1 | few | TRBV10-3 | TGTGCCATCAGTGAGTCGCCGGGGGACACTGAAGCTTTCTTT | CAISESPGDTEAFF
TRBD2 | TRBJ2-7 | many | TRBV6-2/TRBV6-3 | TGTGCCAGCAGTTACACTAGCGGGGGGTCCGAGCAGTACTTC | CASSYTSGGSEQYF
TRBD1 | TRBJ1-5 | NA | TRBV18 | TGTGCCAGCTCACCACGAGGGGGCGACAATCAGCCCCAGCATTTT | CASSPRGGDNQPQHF
NA | TRBJ1-6 | NA | TRBV5-1 | TGCGCCAGCAGCTGGGACATTTCACCCCTCCACTTT | CASSWDISPLHF
TRBD1 | TRBJ2-7 | NA | TRBV19 | TGTGCCAGTAGTACCCTCTTAACCGGGACAGGGGCCGAGCAGTACTTC | CASSTLLTGTGAEQYF
NA | TRBJ2-7 | once | TRBV28 | TGTGCCAGCAGTGGACTGGGCGGCTACGAGCAGTACTTC | CASSGLGGYEQYF
NA | TRBJ1-2 | NA | TRBV28 | TGTGCCAGCAGTTTGTCAGGGCTCTATGGCTACACCTTC | CASSLSGLYGYTF
TRBD1 | TRBJ1-5 | NA | TRBV6-2/TRBV6-3 | TGTGCCAGCAGTTGGACAGGGAGAGGCAATCAGCCCCAGCATTTT | CASSWTGRGNQPQHF
TRBD1 | TRBJ1-6 | NA | TRBV11-2 | TGTGCCAGCAGCCCCGACAGGGATGGATCCTATAATTCACCCCTCCACTTT | CASSPDRDGSYNSPLHF
NA | TRBJ1-2 | NA | TRBV6-1 | TGTGCCAGCAGTGAAGTGGTTTGGGGGGAAGGCTACACCTTC | CASSEVVWGEGYTF
TRBD2 | TRBJ2-3 | NA | TRBV13 | TGTGCCAGCAGCCTAACCGGACTAGCGGGGGCCACAGATACGCAGTATTTT | CASSLTGLAGATDTQYF
NA | TRBJ2-3 | NA | TRBV6-1 | TGTGCCAGCAGTGAAAGTGGGGGGGGGCCGAGTACGCAGTATTTT | CASSESGGGPSTQYF
TRBD2 | TRBJ2-7 | NA | TRBV19 | TGTGCCAGTAGTATAGCGGGGGGATACGAGCAGTACTTC | CASSIAGGYEQYF
NA | TRBJ2-1 | NA | TRBV10-3 | TGTGCCATCAGTGACCCGACAGCCGGGCAGTTCTTC | CAISDPTAGQFF
TRBD2 | TRBJ2-3 | NA | TRBV5-1 | TGCGCCAGCAGCTTACCCGGGACTAGGGATACGCAGTATTTT | CASSLPGTRDTQYF
TRBD2 | TRBJ2-1 | NA | TRBV9 | TGTGCCAGCACTAGTAAGACTAGCCCCCTTAGGGAGCAGTTCTTC | CASTSKTSPLREQFF
TRBD2 | TRBJ2-3 | NA | TRBV5-1 | TGCGCCAGCAGCTTGGGGACTAGCGGGGGGGCTGTTAGGACAGATACGCAGTATTTT | CASSLGTSGGAVRTDTQYF
NA | TRBJ2-3 | NA | TRBV7-8 | TGTGCCAGCAGCTTAGCTATTAGCTATACAGATACGCAGTATTTT | CASSLAISYTDTQYF
TRBD1 | TRBJ2-5 | NA | TRBV24-1 | TGTGCCACCAGTGATTTGTCGTTGGGACAGGGAGGGGAGACCCAGTACTTC | CATSDLSLGQGGETQYF
NA | TRBJ2-2 | NA | TRBV2 | TGTGCCAACGGCCGTAAAGGGGGTGGAGGAGCCGGGGAGCTGTTTTTT | CANGRKGGGGAGELFF
TRBD1 | TRBJ1-2 | few | TRBV6-5 | TGTGCCACCCGGGACAGGGAAAACTATGGCTACACCTTC | CATRDRENYGYTF
NA | TRBJ2-7 | NA | TRBV4-1 | TGCGCCAGCAGCCAGGAGGGGGCAGGGATGAGGGAGCAGTACTTC | CASSQEGAGMREQYF
TRBD2 | TRBJ2-7 | NA | TRBV11-1 | TGTGCCAGCAGCTACACGGGGGGGGCATACGAGCAGTACTTC | CASSYTGGAYEQYF
NA | TRBJ2-7 | NA | TRBV19 | TGTGCCAGTAGTACTAACAGGGCCTCCTACGAGCAGTACTTC | CASSTNRASYEQYF
TRBD1 | TRBJ1-1 | once | TRBV24-1 | TGTGCCACCAGTGTTGGACAGGACAATGAAGCTTTCTTT | CATSVGQDNEAFF
NA | TRBJ1-3 | NA | TRBV10-2 | TGCGCCAGCAGTGAGAGTCCTAGCTCTGGAAACACCATATATTTT | CASSESPSSGNTIYF
TRBD2 | TRBJ2-7 | NA | TRBV7-8 | TGTGCCAGCAGCTTAGGGTCCCGGACTAGCGCTTCCTACGAGCAGTACTTC | CASSLGSRTSASYEQYF
NA | TRBJ2-7 | few | TRBV5-4 | TGTGCCAGCAGCTTGAAGGCGGGAACCTACGAGCAGTACTTC | CASSLKAGTYEQYF
NA | TRBJ1-2 | NA | TRBV20-1 | TGCAGTGCTAGTCCGGACAGACTCTATGGCTACACCTTC | CSASPDRLYGYTF
NA | TRBJ2-7 | NA | TRBV10-3 | TGTGCCATCAGTGACCGAATTCAGGGGGGAGAGCAGTACTTC | CAISDRIQGGEQYF
TRBD2 | TRBJ2-2 | NA | TRBV19 | TGTGCCAGTAGTATAGACCCCAGACTAGCGGGGGGGCCTGGTTACACCGGGGAGCTGTTTTTT | CASSIDPRLAGGPGYTGELFF
TRBD1 | TRBJ1-4 | NA | TRBV19 | TGTGCCAGTAGTATGACCGGGACAGGGGGTGAAAAACTGTTTTTT | CASSMTGTGGEKLFF
TRBD1 | TRBJ2-7 | NA | TRBV5-4 | TGTGCCAGCAGCTCGACCGGGACAGGCCCCTACGAGCAGTACTTC | CASSSTGTGPYEQYF
NA | TRBJ1-2 | NA | TRBV3-1/TRBV3-2 | TGTGCCAGCAGCCAAGAGCAGGGGCGCCTGGGTGGCTACACCTTC | CASSQEQGRLGGYTF
TRBD1 | TRBJ2-1 | NA | TRBV24-1 | TGTGCCACCAGTGGGTGGGACAGGAGGTCCAATTCCAATGAGCAGTTCTTC | CATSGWDRRSNSNEQFF
NA | TRBJ2-7 | few | TRBV5-1 | TGCGCCAGCAGCGCCCACCCCATTAGGCGGGGGCCTAGCTCCTACGAGCAGTACTTC | CASSAHPIRRGPSSYEQYF
TRBD2 | TRBJ2-5 | NA | TRBV6-5 | TGTGCCAGCAGTCGGGACCCCCAGCGGGGGGCCCAGTACTTC | CASSRDPQRGAQYF
TRBD1 | TRBJ1-1 | NA | TRBV6-6 | TGTGCCAGCAGTTTCTTAGACAGGGGAGCTTTCTTT | CASSFLDRGAFF
TRBD2 | TRBJ2-7 | NA | TRBV7-9 | TGTGCCAGCAGCACCCGGACTAGCGGGGGTCGAGGTTACGAGCAGTACTTC | CASSTRTSGGRGYEQYF
TRBD2 | TRBJ2-2 | NA | TRBV12-3/TRBV12-4 | TGTGCCAGCAGCTTTGGGGGGGCCGGGGAGCTGTTTTTT | CASSFGGAGELFF
NA | TRBJ2-7 | NA | TRBV7-2 | TGTGCCAGCCGCTTACTCTTGATAGACCAGGGCGAGCAGTACTTC | CASRLLLIDQGEQYF
NA | TRBJ1-5 | NA | TRBV7-8 | TGTGCCAGCAGTTTCTCGGTGATGGAGGGGCCCCAGCATTTT | CASSFSVMEGPQHF
NA | TRBJ1-6 | NA | TRBV11-2 | TGTGCCAGCAGCCTGGACAGTGCACCCCTCCACTTT | CASSLDSAPLHF
NA | TRBJ1-2 | NA | TRBV3-1/TRBV3-2 | TGTGCCAGCAGCGCACAGCAGGGGAACTATGGCTACACCTTC | CASSAQQGNYGYTF
TRBD2 | TRBJ2-3 | NA | TRBV7-2 | TGTGCCAGCAGCTTATGGCCTAGCGGGGGCTTTAGCACAGATACGCAGTATTTT | CASSLWPSGGFSTDTQYF
NA | TRBJ1-2 | NA | TRBV7-6 | TGTGCCAGCAGCTTAGATAACAGGCAAGCTGGCTACACCTTC | CASSLDNRQAGYTF
TRBD1 | TRBJ2-5 | NA | TRBV9 | TGTGCCAGCAGCGCAACAGGGGTTGTGGAGACCCAGTACTTC | CASSATGVVETQYF
NA | TRBJ1-2 | NA | TRBV6-2/TRBV6-3 | TGTGCCAGCAGTCCCAGGCTTGGCTACACCTTC | CASSPRLGYTF
NA | TRBJ2-4 | NA | TRBV4-1 | TGCGCCAGCAGCCCCCCTGGGTGGGGGCGGCCCAAAAACATTCAGTACTTC | CASSPPGWGRPKNIQYF
NA | TRBJ1-2 | NA | TRBV6-5 | TGTGCCAGCAGCAAAACAGGGTTTGGCTATGGCTACACCTTC | CASSKTGFGYGYTF
NA | TRBJ2-7 | NA | TRBV7-9 | TGTGCCAGCAGCTTAGGCGTGAACGAGCAGTACTTC | CASSLGVNEQYF
NA | TRBJ2-7 | NA | TRBV19 | TGTGCCAGTAGTATTGATGCCGCTAGTCGCTCCTACGAGCAGTACTTC | CASSIDAASRSYEQYF
NA | TRBJ2-4 | NA | TRBV6-5 | TGTGCCAGCAGCCCCACAGTAGCCAAAAACATTCAGTACTTC | CASSPTVAKNIQYF